A selection of T cell receptor beta chains follows, all from one sample in a study of T cells after yellow fever vaccination. TCRdb re-derived calls from the 5' RACE reads in MiXCR, one entry per CDR3 protein. The sample has under 250,000 distinct CDR3 sequences; under 3.5% are singletons. Specimen: CD4+ T cells sorted from PBMCs, collected 10 days after the yellow fever booster vaccination. The receptors were gathered from a young man who received the YFV17D yellow fever vaccine. Both conserved end residues are part of each CDR3. D genes are given only for firm matches. Clone size is stated in some rows and not others, as once, few, many or a class when expanded.

TRBJ1-3 many TRBV5-1 NA CASSLSQVFSSGNTIYF TGCGCCAGCAGCTTATCCCAGGTCTTTTCCTCTGGAAACACCATATATTTT
TRBJ1-2 NA TRBV7-8 TRBD1 CASSLRTGRGYTF TGTGCCAGCAGTTTACGGACAGGTCGTGGCTACACCTTC
TRBJ2-1 many TRBV25-1 TRBD2 CASRGAGVNEQFF TGTGCCAGCAGAGGAGCGGGGGTGAATGAGCAGTTCTTC
TRBJ2-4 many TRBV5-1 NA CASSYPGDDIQYF TGCGCCAGCAGCTATCCTGGTGATGACATTCAGTACTTC
TRBJ1-1 few TRBV9 NA CASSVGSGVNTEAFF TGTGCCAGCAGCGTAGGATCCGGGGTGAACACTGAAGCTTTCTTT
TRBJ2-3 many TRBV20-1 NA CSARNPGSDGDTQYF TGCAGTGCTAGGAATCCAGGGAGTGACGGTGATACGCAGTATTTT
TRBJ1-5 many TRBV3-1 NA CASSQGADPQHF TGTGCCAGCAGCCAAGGAGCGGACCCCCAGCATTTT
TRBJ2-3 many TRBV7-8 NA CASSLSRGSDTQYF TGTGCCAGCAGCTTGTCGCGGGGATCAGATACGCAGTATTTT
TRBJ2-7 many TRBV7-8 NA CASSPLRTYSRQYF TGTGCCAGCAGCCCGCTACGGACCTACTCCAGGCAGTACTTC
TRBJ1-1 few TRBV5-1 TRBD1 CASSLVVTGGMNTEAFF TGCGCCAGCAGCTTGGTTGTGACAGGGGGAATGAACACTGAAGCTTTCTTT
TRBJ2-3 few TRBV7-2 NA CASSEGTSSTDTQYF TGTGCCAGCAGCGAAGGGACAAGTAGCACAGATACGCAGTATTTT